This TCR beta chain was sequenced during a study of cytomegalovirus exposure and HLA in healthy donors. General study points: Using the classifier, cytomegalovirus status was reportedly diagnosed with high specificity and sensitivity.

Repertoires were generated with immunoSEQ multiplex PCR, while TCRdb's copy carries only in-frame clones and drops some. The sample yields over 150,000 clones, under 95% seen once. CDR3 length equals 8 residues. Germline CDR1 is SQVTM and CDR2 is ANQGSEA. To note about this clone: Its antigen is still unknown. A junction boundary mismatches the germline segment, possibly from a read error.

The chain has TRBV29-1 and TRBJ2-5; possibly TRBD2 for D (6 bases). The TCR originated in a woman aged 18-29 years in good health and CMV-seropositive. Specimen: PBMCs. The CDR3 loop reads CSVRDSDF. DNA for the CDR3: TGCAGCGTCAGGGACTCAGACTTC.